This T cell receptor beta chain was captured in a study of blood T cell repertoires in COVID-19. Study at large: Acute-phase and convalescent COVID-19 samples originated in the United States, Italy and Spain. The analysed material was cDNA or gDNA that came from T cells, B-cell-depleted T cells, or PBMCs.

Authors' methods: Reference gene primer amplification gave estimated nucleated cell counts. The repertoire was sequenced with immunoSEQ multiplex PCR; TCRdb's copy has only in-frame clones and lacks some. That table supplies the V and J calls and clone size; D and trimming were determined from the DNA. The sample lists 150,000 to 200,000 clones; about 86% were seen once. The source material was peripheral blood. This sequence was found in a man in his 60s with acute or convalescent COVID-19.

In nucleotides, the CDR3 is TGTGCCAGCAGTTACGGGGGGGCAAGCAATCAGCCCCAGCATTTT. It translates to CASSYGGASNQPQHF. V and J are TRBV6-5 and TRBJ1-5, with D possibly TRBD1 on 6 matching bases. Germline V gene data show CDR1 as MNHEY and CDR2 as SVGAGI. Deletions cut 2 bases from V and 1 base from J, with 9 bases between. The CDR3 covers 15 residues.